This T cell receptor beta chain stems from a study of blood T cells in healthy people across ages (dated by TCRdb to the mid-2010s). Background on the whole study: Template switching captured roughly one uniquely barcoded TCR beta cDNA molecule per two T cells in model experiments. To avoid experimental bias, donors of different ages were randomly spread across the sequencing lanes. The study measured age-related changes in TCR beta repertoire diversity using deep sequencing normalized with unique cDNA molecular identifiers. Using the same blood draw, the study looked at two additional independent replicas of 1 million unique cDNA reads for two donors, one aged 18 to 30 and the other aged 80 or older. The donors were split into four age groups: young (average 16 years), middle-aged (around 40), aged (approximately 60) and long-lived (approximately 80).

With respect to this clonotype: The antigen it binds to is not known. There are no base qualities to consult, and no much larger clone falls within one base.

The paper's findings and limits, for the study overall: Compared with the aged group, the long-lived group had more naive CD4+ T cells, fewer expanded clones and increased TCR diversity, a pattern suggesting age selection. There was a strong correlation between observed TCR beta diversity and the percentage of naive T cells measured by flow cytometry. Observed TCR beta diversity per million T cells fell roughly linearly with age, and a significant reduction was already apparent by age about 36. Because the CMV infection status of the donors was unknown, age-related changes in expanded clonotypes may potentially have been confounded. Because profiling used bulk unsorted PBMCs, naive and antigen-experienced compartments could not be compared conclusively. Estimates of total diversity from one million sequenced T cells were regarded as lower bounds and underestimates.

The germline V gene supplies CDR1 MGHRA and CDR2 YSYEKL. There are 13 amino acids in the CDR3, from cysteine to phenylalanine inclusive. This entry keeps only the CDR3 DNA: 39 bases, framed from base 1. V and J are truncated by 6 bases and 7 bases respectively, leaving an intervening sequence of 13 bases. Library generation was performed with 5' RACE. The sample was run on an Illumina HiSeq 2500. A second PCR of roughly 7 to 11 cycles was performed with a sample-barcoded 5' primer and a J-beta primer mix. A template-switch 5' adaptor carrying 12 random nucleotides introduced a unique molecular identifier onto each TCR beta cDNA molecule. Each sample yielded at least 3 million CDR3-containing paired-end reads. First-strand cDNA was synthesized from all RNA with the Mint cDNA synthesis kit, primed by a TRBC-specific oligonucleotide. Following uracil-DNA glycosylase treatment, all cDNA underwent a first 18-cycle PCR with the universal primers M1SS and BC2_uni_R. In the authors' own workflow: For normalization, 1 million high-quality reads, each with a distinct molecular identifier, were randomly selected from each sample. Instead of being binned into consensus sequences, reads that shared molecular identifiers were thrown out. MiTCR, run with a Q25 quality threshold and the strictest error-elimination algorithm, handled CDR3 identification, clonotype clustering and error correction. A nonparametric unseen species model with Euler transformation was used to estimate lower-bound total TCR beta diversity. The public reads were run again by TCRdb, first through fastp at Q25 and then through MiXCR, and only productive beta chains were kept. Duplicate CDR3 protein sequences are folded into a single record with the most common DNA and genes. For this entry, the V and J calls and clone size follow TCRdb and not the study's own pipeline. The sample table holds about 1.4 million distinct CDR3 sequences, of which 45% to 70% were seen once. The ten largest clones capture roughly 7% of the sample.

Systemically healthy Caucasian individuals from Russia, 35 to 40 in total and aged about 6 to 90 years, were included as donors. Each donor gave 9 to 10 milliliters of peripheral blood, collected into EDTA-treated Vacutainer tubes. Ficoll-Paque density-gradient centrifugation was used to isolate PBMCs, with at least 7 million obtained per sample. Trizol reagent was used to extract total RNA from the PBMCs, yielding at least 6 micrograms per sample. Naive CD45RAhigh/CD27high T cell percentages were measured by flow cytometry on a PBMC aliquot from every donor. The sequence was obtained from a man aged 18 to 30 in good health. The sequencing sample was made of blood. The sequence is built from TRBV4-1 and TRBJ2-1, with the D gene uncertain. The DNA is TGCGCCAGCAGTCGGTGGACGGAGAATGAGCAGTTCTTC. The encoded protein is CASSRWTENEQFF.